This is a list of T cell receptor beta chains from one sample in a study of blood T cells in healthy people across ages. From the 5' RACE reads, TCRdb called clonotypes with MiXCR, one entry per CDR3 protein. Among just over 800,000 distinct CDR3 sequences listed, around 62% were seen once. The material sequenced was blood. These receptor sequences come from a man aged 25-40 years in good health. Both conserved end residues are trimmed from each CDR3.

J: TRBJ2-7
V: TRBV2
CDR3: ASTAPKFGESEQY

J: TRBJ2-1
V: TRBV5-1
CDR3: ASSLSTGTVEQF

J: TRBJ2-1
V: TRBV3-1
CDR3: ASSQVGNYNEQF

J: TRBJ2-7
V: TRBV7-2
CDR3: ASSLVGGGADEQY

J: TRBJ2-1
V: TRBV7-9
CDR3: ASSTGAYEQF

J: TRBJ2-1
V: TRBV20-1
CDR3: SQGSGRWESEQF

J: TRBJ2-3
V: TRBV5-1
CDR3: ASSLAVIDTDTQY

J: TRBJ2-1
V: TRBV5-1
CDR3: ASSLATSGGVNEQF

J: TRBJ2-2
V: TRBV20-1
CDR3: SALGQGARNGELF

J: TRBJ2-3
V: TRBV4-3
CDR3: ASSQAGLTTDTQY

J: TRBJ2-1
V: TRBV20-1
CDR3: SAASGQLDNEQF

J: TRBJ2-5
V: TRBV14
CDR3: ASSQVQETQY